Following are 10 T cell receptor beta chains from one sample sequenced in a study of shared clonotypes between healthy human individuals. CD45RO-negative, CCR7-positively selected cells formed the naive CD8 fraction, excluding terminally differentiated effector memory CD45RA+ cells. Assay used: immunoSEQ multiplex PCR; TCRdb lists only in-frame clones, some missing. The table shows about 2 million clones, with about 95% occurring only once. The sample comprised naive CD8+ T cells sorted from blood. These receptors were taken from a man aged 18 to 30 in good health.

This CDR3 reads CASSGTAYGSYNEQFF. CDR3 in DNA: TGTGCCAGCAGTGGGACTGCATATGGCTCCTACAATGAGCAGTTCTTC. This rearrangement joins TRBV6-1 to TRBJ2-1, with a possible D match to TRBD2 (5 bases). This CDR3 has 16 amino acids. Trimming pared 4 bases from V and 0 bases from J, leaving 13 bases between. Germline CDR1 reads MNHNS; CDR2 reads SASEGT.

The chain's CDR3 is CASSLATASPNTGELFF. The CDR3 DNA reads as TGTGCCAGCAGCTTGGCTACAGCGAGCCCGAACACCGGGGAGCTGTTTTTT. The chain has TRBV5-5 and TRBJ2-2, with unresolved D. The CDR3 covers 17 residues. V lost 0 bases to trimming and J lost 0 bases, with 12 bases between them. Germline CDR1 is SGHKS and CDR2 is YYEKEE (reference sequence).

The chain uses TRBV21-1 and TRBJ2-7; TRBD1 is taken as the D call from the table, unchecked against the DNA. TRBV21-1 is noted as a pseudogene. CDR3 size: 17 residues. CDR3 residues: CASSAKNAGGHPAEQYF. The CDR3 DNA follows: TGTGCCAGCAGTGCAAAGAACGCAGGGGGTCATCCAGCCGAGCAGTACTTC.

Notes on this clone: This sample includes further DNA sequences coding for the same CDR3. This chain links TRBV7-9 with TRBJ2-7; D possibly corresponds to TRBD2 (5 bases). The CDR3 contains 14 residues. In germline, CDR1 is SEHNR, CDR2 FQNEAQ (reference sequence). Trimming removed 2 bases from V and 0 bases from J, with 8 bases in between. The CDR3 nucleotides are TGTGCCAGCAGCTTAACGGGGAGCTCCTACGAGCAGTACTTC. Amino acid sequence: CASSLTGSSYEQYF.

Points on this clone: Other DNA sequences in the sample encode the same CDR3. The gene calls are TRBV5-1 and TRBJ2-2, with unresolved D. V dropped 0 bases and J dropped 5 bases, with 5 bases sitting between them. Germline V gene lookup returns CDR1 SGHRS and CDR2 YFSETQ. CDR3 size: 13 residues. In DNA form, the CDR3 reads TGCGCCAGCAGCTTGGTGTCTACCGGGGAGCTGTTTTTT. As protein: CASSLVSTGELFF. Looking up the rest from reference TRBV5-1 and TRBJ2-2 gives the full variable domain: KAGVTQTPRYLIKTRGQQVTLSCSPISGHRSVSWYQQTPGQGLQFLFEYFSETQRNKGNFPGRFSGRQFSNSRSEMNVSTLELGDSALYLCASSLVSTGELFFGEGSRLTVL.

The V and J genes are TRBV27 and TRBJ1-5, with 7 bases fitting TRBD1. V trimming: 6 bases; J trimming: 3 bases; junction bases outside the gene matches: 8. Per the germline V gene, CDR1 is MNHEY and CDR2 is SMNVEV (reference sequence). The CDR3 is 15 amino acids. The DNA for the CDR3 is TGTGCCAGCAGCCCCGGGACAGCGAACAATCAGCCCCAGCATTTT. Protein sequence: CASSPGTANNQPQHF.

CDR3 sequence reads: CAISEDSQADTQYF. CDR3 nucleotides: TGTGCCATCAGTGAGGATAGTCAGGCAGATACGCAGTATTTT. The V and J genes are TRBV10-3 and TRBJ2-3; D unclear. Trimming left V 2 bases short and J 4 bases short, with 10 bases between. CDR1 is ENHRY, CDR2 SYGVKD, per germline. The CDR3 is made up of 14 amino acids.

Here the CDR3 DNA reads TGCAGCGTTGAGGGACAAACCCTAAATGAGCAGTTCTTC. Its translation: CSVEGQTLNEQFF. The rearrangement links TRBV29-1 to TRBJ2-1, with D possibly TRBD1 on 6 matching bases. This CDR3 region has 13 residues. The V end was cut by 3 bases, the J end by 7 bases, with 13 bases between. Germline loops: CDR1 SQVTM, CDR2 ANQGSEA.

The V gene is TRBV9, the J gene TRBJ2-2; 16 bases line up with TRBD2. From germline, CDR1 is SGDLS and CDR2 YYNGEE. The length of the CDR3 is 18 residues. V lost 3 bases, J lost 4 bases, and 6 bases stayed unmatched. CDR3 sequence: CASSAGTSGGAVTGELFF. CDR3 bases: TGTGCCAGCAGCGCCGGGACTAGCGGGGGGGCCGTCACCGGGGAGCTGTTTTTT.

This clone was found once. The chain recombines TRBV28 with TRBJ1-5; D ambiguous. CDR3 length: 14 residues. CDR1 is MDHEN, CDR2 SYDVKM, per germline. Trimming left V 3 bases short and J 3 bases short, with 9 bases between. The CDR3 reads CASSLYGINQPQHF. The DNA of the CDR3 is TGTGCCAGCAGTTTGTATGGTATCAATCAGCCCCAGCATTTT.